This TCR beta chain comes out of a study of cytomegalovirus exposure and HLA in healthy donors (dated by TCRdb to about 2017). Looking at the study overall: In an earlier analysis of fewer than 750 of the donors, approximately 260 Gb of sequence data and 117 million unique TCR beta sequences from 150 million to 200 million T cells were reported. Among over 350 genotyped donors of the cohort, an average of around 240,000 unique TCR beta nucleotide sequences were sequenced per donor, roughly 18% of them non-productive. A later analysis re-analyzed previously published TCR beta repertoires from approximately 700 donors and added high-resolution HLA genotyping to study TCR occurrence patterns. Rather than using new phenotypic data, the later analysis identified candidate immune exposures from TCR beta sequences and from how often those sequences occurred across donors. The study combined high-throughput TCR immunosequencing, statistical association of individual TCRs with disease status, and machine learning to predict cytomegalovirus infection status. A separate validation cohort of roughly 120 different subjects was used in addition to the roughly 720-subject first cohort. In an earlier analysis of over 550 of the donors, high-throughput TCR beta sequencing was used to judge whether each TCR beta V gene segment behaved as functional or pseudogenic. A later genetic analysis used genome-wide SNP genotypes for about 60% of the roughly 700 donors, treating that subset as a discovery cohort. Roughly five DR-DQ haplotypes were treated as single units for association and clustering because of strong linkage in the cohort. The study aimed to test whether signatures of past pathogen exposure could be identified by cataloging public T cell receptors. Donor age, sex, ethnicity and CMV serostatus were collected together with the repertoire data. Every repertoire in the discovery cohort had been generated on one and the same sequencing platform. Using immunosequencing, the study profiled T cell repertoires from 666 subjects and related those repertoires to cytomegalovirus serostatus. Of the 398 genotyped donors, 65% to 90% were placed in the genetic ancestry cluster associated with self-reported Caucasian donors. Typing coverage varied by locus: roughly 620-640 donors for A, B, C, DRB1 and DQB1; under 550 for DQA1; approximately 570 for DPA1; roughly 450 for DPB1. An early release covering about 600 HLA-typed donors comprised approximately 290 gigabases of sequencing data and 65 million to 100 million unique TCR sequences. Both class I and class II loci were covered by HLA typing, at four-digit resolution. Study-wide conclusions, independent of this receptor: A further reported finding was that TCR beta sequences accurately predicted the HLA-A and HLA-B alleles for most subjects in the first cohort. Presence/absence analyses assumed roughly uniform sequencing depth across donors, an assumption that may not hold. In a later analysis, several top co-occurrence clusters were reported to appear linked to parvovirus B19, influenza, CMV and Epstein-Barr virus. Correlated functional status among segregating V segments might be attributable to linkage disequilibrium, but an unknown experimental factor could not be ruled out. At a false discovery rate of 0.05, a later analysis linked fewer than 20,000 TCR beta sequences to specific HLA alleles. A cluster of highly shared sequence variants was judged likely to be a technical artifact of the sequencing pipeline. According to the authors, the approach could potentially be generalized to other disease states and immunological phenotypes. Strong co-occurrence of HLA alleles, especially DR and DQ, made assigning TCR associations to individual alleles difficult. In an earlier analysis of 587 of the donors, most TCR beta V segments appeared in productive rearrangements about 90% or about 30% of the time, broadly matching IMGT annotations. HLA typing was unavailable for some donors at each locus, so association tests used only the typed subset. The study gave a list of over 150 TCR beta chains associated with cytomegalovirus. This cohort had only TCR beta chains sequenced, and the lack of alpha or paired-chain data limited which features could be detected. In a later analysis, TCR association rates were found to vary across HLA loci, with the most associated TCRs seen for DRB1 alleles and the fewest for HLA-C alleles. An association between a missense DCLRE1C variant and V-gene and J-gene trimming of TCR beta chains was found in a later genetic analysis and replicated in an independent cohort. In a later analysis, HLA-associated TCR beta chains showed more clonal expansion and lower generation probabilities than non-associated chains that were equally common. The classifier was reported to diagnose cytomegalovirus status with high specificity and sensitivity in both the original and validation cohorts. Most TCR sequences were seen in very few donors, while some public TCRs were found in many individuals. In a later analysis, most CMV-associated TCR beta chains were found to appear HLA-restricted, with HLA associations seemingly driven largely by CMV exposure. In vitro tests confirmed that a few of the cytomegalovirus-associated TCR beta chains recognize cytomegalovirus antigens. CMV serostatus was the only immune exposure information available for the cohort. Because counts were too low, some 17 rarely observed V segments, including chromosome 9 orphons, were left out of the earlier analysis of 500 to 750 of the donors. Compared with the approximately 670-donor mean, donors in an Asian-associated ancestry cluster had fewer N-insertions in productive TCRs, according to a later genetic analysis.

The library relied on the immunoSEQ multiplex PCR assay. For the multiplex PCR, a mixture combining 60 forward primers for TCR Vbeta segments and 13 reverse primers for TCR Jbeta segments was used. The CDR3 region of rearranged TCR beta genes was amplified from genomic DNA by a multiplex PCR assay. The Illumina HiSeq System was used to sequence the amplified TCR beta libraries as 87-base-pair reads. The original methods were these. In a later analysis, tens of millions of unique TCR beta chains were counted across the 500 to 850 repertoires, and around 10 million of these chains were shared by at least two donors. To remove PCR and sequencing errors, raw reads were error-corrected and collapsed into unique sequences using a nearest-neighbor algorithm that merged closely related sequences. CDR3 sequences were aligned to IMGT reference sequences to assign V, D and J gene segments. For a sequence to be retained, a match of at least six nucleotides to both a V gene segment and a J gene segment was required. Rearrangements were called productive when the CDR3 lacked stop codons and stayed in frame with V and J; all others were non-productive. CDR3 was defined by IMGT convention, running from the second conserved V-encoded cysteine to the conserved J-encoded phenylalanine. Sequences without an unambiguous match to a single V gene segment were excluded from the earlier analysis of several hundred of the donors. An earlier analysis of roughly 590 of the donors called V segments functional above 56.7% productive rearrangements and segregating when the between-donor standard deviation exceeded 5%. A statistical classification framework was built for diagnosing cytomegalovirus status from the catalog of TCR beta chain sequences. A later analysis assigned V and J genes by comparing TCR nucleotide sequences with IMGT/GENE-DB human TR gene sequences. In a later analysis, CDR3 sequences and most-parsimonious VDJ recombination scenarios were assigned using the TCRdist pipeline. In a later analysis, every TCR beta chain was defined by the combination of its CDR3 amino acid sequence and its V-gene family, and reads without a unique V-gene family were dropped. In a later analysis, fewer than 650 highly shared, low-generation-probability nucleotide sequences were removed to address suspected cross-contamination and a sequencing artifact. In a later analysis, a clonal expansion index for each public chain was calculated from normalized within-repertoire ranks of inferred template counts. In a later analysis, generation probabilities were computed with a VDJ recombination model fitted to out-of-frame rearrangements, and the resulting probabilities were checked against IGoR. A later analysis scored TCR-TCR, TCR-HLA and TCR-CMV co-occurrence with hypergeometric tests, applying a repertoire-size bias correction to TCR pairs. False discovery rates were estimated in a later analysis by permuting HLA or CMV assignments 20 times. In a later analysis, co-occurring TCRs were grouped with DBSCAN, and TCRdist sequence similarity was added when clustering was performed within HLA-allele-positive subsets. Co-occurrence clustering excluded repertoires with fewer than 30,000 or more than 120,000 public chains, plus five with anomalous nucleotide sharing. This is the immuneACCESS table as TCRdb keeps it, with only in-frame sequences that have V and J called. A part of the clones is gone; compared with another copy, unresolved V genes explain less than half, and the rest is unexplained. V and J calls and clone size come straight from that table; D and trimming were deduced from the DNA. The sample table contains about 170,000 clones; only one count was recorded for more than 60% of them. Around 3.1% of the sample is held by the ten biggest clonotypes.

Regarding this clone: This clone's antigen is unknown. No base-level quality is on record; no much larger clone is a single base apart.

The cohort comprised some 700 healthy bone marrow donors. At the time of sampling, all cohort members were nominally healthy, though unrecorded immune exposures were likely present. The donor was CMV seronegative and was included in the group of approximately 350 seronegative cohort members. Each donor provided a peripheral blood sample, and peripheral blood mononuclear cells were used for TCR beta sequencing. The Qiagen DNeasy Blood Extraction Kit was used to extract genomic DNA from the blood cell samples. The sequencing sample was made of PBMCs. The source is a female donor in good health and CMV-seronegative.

CDR3 region: CASSYTRQGWTEAFF. The DNA sequence follows: TGTGCCAGCAGTTACACCCGACAGGGTTGGACTGAAGCTTTCTTT. This receptor chain uses TRBV6-5 and TRBJ1-1; TRBD1 fits 7 bases in the junction. The CDR3 runs 15 amino acids, cysteine and phenylalanine included. The only DNA kept is the CDR3, 45 bases in frame from the first base. Trimmed from V: 2 bases; trimmed from J: 5 bases; junction bases lacking a gene match: 8. The germline V gene encodes CDR1 MNHEY and CDR2 SVGAGI.